This TCR beta chain was recovered during a study of control samples from healthy donors and cancer patients. The V end lost 2 bases, the J end lost 8 bases, and 15 bases lay between the germline ends. CDR1 MNHNS and CDR2 SASEGT come from the germline V gene. This CDR3 is built from 14 residues. The method was immunoSEQ multiplex PCR; TCRdb's version includes in-frame clones alone and lacks a portion of them. Of over 110,000 clones listed, 70% to 90% were seen once; the top ten hold approximately 9.4%. Material: blood. The chain carries TRBV6-1 and TRBJ1-2; possibly TRBD1 for D (6 bases). This receptor was taken from a woman in her twenties or thirties in good health. The CDR3 region is CASSEPTTGVGYTF. The CDR3 DNA reads as TGTGCCAGCAGTGAACCAACGACAGGAGTAGGCTACACCTTC.